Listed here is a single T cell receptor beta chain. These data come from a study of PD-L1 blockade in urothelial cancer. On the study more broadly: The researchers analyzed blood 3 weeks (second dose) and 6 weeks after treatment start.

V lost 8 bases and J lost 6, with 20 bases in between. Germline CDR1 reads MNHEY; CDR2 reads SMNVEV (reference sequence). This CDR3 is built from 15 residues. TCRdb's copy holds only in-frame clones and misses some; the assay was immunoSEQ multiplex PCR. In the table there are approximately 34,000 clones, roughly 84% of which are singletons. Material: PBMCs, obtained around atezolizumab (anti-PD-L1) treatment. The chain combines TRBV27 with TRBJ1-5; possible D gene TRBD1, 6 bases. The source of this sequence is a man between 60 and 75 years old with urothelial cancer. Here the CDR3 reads CASLPGGLLGQPQHF. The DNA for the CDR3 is TGTGCCAGCCTCCCGGGGGGGCTCCTGGGTCAGCCCCAGCATTTT.